This is a list of T cell receptor beta chains from one sample in a study of CD8+CD57+ T cells in acquired aplastic anemia. MiXCR, applied by TCRdb to the reads, yields one record per CDR3 protein. Counted here are about 81,000 distinct CDR3 sequences, around 42% occurring once; the ten biggest clones make up approximately 60%. The material sequenced was sorted CD4+, CD8+, or CD8+CD57+ T cells (not recorded which) from PBMCs. Source of these receptors: a human donor in good health, serving as a control. Each CDR3 is given with its conserved first and last residue. The D gene is left open where the match is weak. Clone size appears in some rows only: once, few, many, or a class for an expanded clone.

J gene: TRBJ1-1
D gene: TRBD1
clone size: few
V gene: TRBV5-1
CDR3 DNA: TGCGCCAGCAGCGTGGGACAGGGTATCACTGAAGCTTTCTTT
CDR3 protein: CASSVGQGITEAFF

J gene: TRBJ1-2
D gene: .
clone size: .
V gene: TRBV25-1
CDR3 DNA: TGTGCCAGCAGTGCAAGTGGGACCGCCTATGGCTACACCTTC
CDR3 protein: CASSASGTAYGYTF

J gene: TRBJ1-3
D gene: .
clone size: .
V gene: TRBV9
CDR3 DNA: TGTGCCAGCAGCGTAGACTGGAGCTCTGGAAACACCATATATTTT
CDR3 protein: CASSVDWSSGNTIYF

J gene: TRBJ2-2
D gene: TRBD2
clone size: .
V gene: TRBV14
CDR3 DNA: TGTGCCAGCAGCCCTCGGACTAGCGGGAGAATCTCCGGGGAGCTGTTTTTT
CDR3 protein: CASSPRTSGRISGELFF

J gene: TRBJ2-1
D gene: TRBD1
clone size: few
V gene: TRBV27
CDR3 DNA: TGTGCCAGCAGTTGGGACAGGGTTAATGAGCAGTTCTTC
CDR3 protein: CASSWDRVNEQFF

J gene: TRBJ2-7
D gene: TRBD1
clone size: .
V gene: TRBV10-3
CDR3 DNA: TGTGCCATCATGCGACAGGGCTCTAACTACGAGCAGTACTTC
CDR3 protein: CAIMRQGSNYEQYF

J gene: TRBJ1-3
D gene: TRBD1
clone size: few
V gene: TRBV5-5
CDR3 DNA: TGTGCCAGCAGCTTCAGGGGGCCAGGTGGAAACACCATATATTTT
CDR3 protein: CASSFRGPGGNTIYF

J gene: TRBJ2-1
D gene: TRBD2
clone size: many
V gene: TRBV25-1
CDR3 DNA: TGTGCCAGCAGTGCCCTAGCGGGAGCGGGTGAGCAGTTCTTC
CDR3 protein: CASSALAGAGEQFF

J gene: TRBJ1-1
D gene: .
clone size: many
V gene: TRBV25-1
CDR3 DNA: TGTGCCAGCAGTCTACAGGGCGCGGGAGCTTTCTTT
CDR3 protein: CASSLQGAGAFF

J gene: TRBJ1-5
D gene: .
clone size: .
V gene: TRBV6-1
CDR3 DNA: TGTGCCAGCAGTGAACTCGGGCTAGGTCAGCCCCAGCATTTT
CDR3 protein: CASSELGLGQPQHF

J gene: TRBJ1-1
D gene: .
clone size: many
V gene: TRBV7-2
CDR3 DNA: TGTGCCAGCAGCCGCATAGGGGGCACTGAAGCTTTCTTT
CDR3 protein: CASSRIGGTEAFF

J gene: TRBJ2-3
D gene: TRBD1
clone size: .
V gene: TRBV7-4
CDR3 DNA: TGTGCCAGCAACCGGGACAGGGATACAGATACGCAGTATTTT
CDR3 protein: CASNRDRDTDTQYF

J gene: TRBJ2-2
D gene: TRBD1
clone size: few
V gene: TRBV9
CDR3 DNA: TGTGCCAGCAGCGCCCCGCGGACAGGGGGCAACACCGGGGAGCTGTTTTTT
CDR3 protein: CASSAPRTGGNTGELFF

J gene: TRBJ2-5
D gene: TRBD2
clone size: .
V gene: TRBV10-3
CDR3 DNA: TGTGCCTCAGGGACTAGCGGGAGGGAGTACCAAGAGACCCAGTACTTC
CDR3 protein: CASGTSGREYQETQYF

J gene: TRBJ2-7
D gene: TRBD2
clone size: .
V gene: TRBV7-6
CDR3 DNA: TGTGCCAGCAGCACACAGACTAGCGGGGGGATCTACGAGCAGTACTTC
CDR3 protein: CASSTQTSGGIYEQYF

J gene: TRBJ2-7
D gene: .
clone size: many
V gene: TRBV9
CDR3 DNA: TGTGCCAGCAGCGGCAGAGAGCCCTCCTACGAGCAGTACTTC
CDR3 protein: CASSGREPSYEQYF

J gene: TRBJ1-2
D gene: .
clone size: .
V gene: TRBV2
CDR3 DNA: TGTGCCAGCAGTGAATGGGCCACCGGGGGCTATGGCTACACCTTC
CDR3 protein: CASSEWATGGYGYTF

J gene: TRBJ1-2
D gene: TRBD1
clone size: .
V gene: TRBV10-3
CDR3 DNA: TGTGCCACCAGTGATTCGGGACAGGGGGCGGATGGCTACACCTTC
CDR3 protein: CATSDSGQGADGYTF

J gene: TRBJ2-1
D gene: TRBD2
clone size: few
V gene: TRBV11-2
CDR3 DNA: TGTGCCAGCAGCTTAATGGGGGGGGGTTACAATGAGCAGTTCTTC
CDR3 protein: CASSLMGGGYNEQFF

J gene: TRBJ2-7
D gene: TRBD2
clone size: .
V gene: TRBV30
CDR3 DNA: TGTGCCGGAGAAAATAGCGGGAGCGGCTACGAGCAGTACTTC
CDR3 protein: CAGENSGSGYEQYF

J gene: TRBJ2-3
D gene: TRBD1
clone size: few
V gene: TRBV24-1
CDR3 DNA: TGTGCCACCGGGACAGGTTTAAGCACAGATACGCAGTATTTT
CDR3 protein: CATGTGLSTDTQYF

J gene: TRBJ1-3
D gene: .
clone size: .
V gene: TRBV24-1
CDR3 DNA: TGTGCCACCAGTGTTGGAGGGCTCGGAAACACCATATATTTT
CDR3 protein: CATSVGGLGNTIYF

J gene: TRBJ1-2
D gene: .
clone size: .
V gene: TRBV24-1
CDR3 DNA: TGTGCCACCAGTGCAGGCCGTGGCTACAGCTTC
CDR3 protein: CATSAGRGYSF

J gene: TRBJ1-5
D gene: TRBD1
clone size: .
V gene: TRBV19
CDR3 DNA: TGTGCCAGTACCCCCGGGACAGGGCCTAATCAGCCCCAGCATTTT
CDR3 protein: CASTPGTGPNQPQHF

J gene: TRBJ1-6
D gene: .
clone size: .
V gene: TRBV9
CDR3 DNA: TGTGCCAGCAGCGTAGGCAGCATATCACCCCTCCACTTT
CDR3 protein: CASSVGSISPLHF

J gene: TRBJ1-1
D gene: .
clone size: .
V gene: TRBV2
CDR3 DNA: TGTGCCAGCAGAAACCAGGGAGTGAATGAAGCTTTCTTT
CDR3 protein: CASRNQGVNEAFF

J gene: TRBJ2-7
D gene: .
clone size: many
V gene: TRBV20-1
CDR3 DNA: TGCAGTGCTAGTTCCGAAACTCGTTACGAGCAGTACTTC
CDR3 protein: CSASSETRYEQYF

J gene: TRBJ2-1
D gene: TRBD2
clone size: many
V gene: TRBV9
CDR3 DNA: TGTGCCAGCAGCGTGAGCGGGGGGGGAGACAATGAGCAGTTCTTC
CDR3 protein: CASSVSGGGDNEQFF

J gene: TRBJ2-7
D gene: .
clone size: .
V gene: TRBV10-3
CDR3 DNA: TGTGCCATCACCAGAGACGGACTTTACGAGCAGTACTTC
CDR3 protein: CAITRDGLYEQYF

J gene: TRBJ2-3
D gene: .
clone size: .
V gene: TRBV2
CDR3 DNA: TGCGCCAGCAGCCAAGCTGTCTCTAGCACAGATACGCAGTATTTT
CDR3 protein: CASSQAVSSTDTQYF

J gene: TRBJ2-5
D gene: .
clone size: few
V gene: TRBV12-3/TRBV12-4
CDR3 DNA: TGTGCCGGCAGTAAGGGAGAAGAGACCCAGTACTTC
CDR3 protein: CAGSKGEETQYF

J gene: TRBJ2-7
D gene: TRBD2
clone size: many
V gene: TRBV20-1
CDR3 DNA: TGCAGTGCTGCCGACGGGGGGAAAGCCTACGAGCAGTACTTC
CDR3 protein: CSAADGGKAYEQYF

J gene: TRBJ2-5
D gene: .
clone size: many
V gene: TRBV4-1
CDR3 DNA: TGCGCCAGCAGCCAAGCTGGGGGAGGAGAGACCCAGTACTTC
CDR3 protein: CASSQAGGGETQYF

J gene: TRBJ2-7
D gene: TRBD2
clone size: .
V gene: TRBV29-1
CDR3 DNA: TGCAGCTTTACCGGGACTAGGGTCTACGAGCAGTACTTC
CDR3 protein: CSFTGTRVYEQYF

J gene: TRBJ1-1
D gene: .
clone size: few
V gene: TRBV5-1
CDR3 DNA: TGCGCCAGCAGCAGGGACACGAACACTGAAGCTTTCTTT
CDR3 protein: CASSRDTNTEAFF

J gene: TRBJ2-6
D gene: TRBD2
clone size: many
V gene: TRBV15
CDR3 DNA: TGTGCCACCAGCAGAGATCCCGGGACTAGCGGCTCTGGGGCCAACGTCCTGACTTTC
CDR3 protein: CATSRDPGTSGSGANVLTF

J gene: TRBJ2-7
D gene: TRBD2
clone size: many
V gene: TRBV24-1
CDR3 DNA: TGTGCCACCAGTGATGGATCTAGCGGGGGGGCCCACGAGCAGTACTTC
CDR3 protein: CATSDGSSGGAHEQYF

J gene: TRBJ2-7
D gene: .
clone size: .
V gene: TRBV19
CDR3 DNA: TGTGCCAGCGGGCTCGGGACTTTGTACTTC
CDR3 protein: CASGLGTLYF

J gene: TRBJ2-1
D gene: TRBD2
clone size: many
V gene: TRBV9
CDR3 DNA: TGTGCCAGCAGCGACCGGACTAGCGGTGGGGATGAGCAGTTCTTC
CDR3 protein: CASSDRTSGGDEQFF

J gene: TRBJ2-7
D gene: .
clone size: .
V gene: TRBV25-1
CDR3 DNA: TGTGCCAGCAGTGAACTATACGGGGGCAAGTACGAGCAGTACTTC
CDR3 protein: CASSELYGGKYEQYF

J gene: TRBJ1-6
D gene: .
clone size: many
V gene: TRBV30
CDR3 DNA: TGTGCCTGGAGTGTACCAGCGGATGGGGGTTCACCCCTCCACTTT
CDR3 protein: CAWSVPADGGSPLHF

J gene: TRBJ1-3
D gene: .
clone size: few
V gene: TRBV3-1
CDR3 DNA: TGTGCCAGCAAGGCTGACTCTGGAAACACCATATATTTT
CDR3 protein: CASKADSGNTIYF

J gene: TRBJ2-7
D gene: TRBD1
clone size: .
V gene: TRBV10-1
CDR3 DNA: TGCGCCAGCAGCCAGACAGGGGACCACGAGCAGTACTTC
CDR3 protein: CASSQTGDHEQYF

J gene: TRBJ2-6
D gene: .
clone size: .
V gene: TRBV5-6
CDR3 DNA: TGTGCCAGCAGCTTGGACAGGGTACCGTCGAGCTCTGGGGCCAACGTCCTGACTTTC
CDR3 protein: CASSLDRVPSSSGANVLTF

J gene: TRBJ1-5
D gene: TRBD1
clone size: .
V gene: TRBV24-1
CDR3 DNA: TGTGCCACCAGTGAACTAGGGACAGATCAGCCCCAGCATTTT
CDR3 protein: CATSELGTDQPQHF

J gene: TRBJ2-2
D gene: .
clone size: many
V gene: TRBV11-2
CDR3 DNA: TGTGCCAGCAGCTCGCCAGACCGACATTCCACCGGGGAGCTGTTTTTT
CDR3 protein: CASSSPDRHSTGELFF

J gene: TRBJ2-7
D gene: .
clone size: .
V gene: TRBV12-3/TRBV12-4
CDR3 DNA: TGTGCCAGCAGCCAAGCACTGACGGCGGCTCGTACCTACGAGCAGTACTTC
CDR3 protein: CASSQALTAARTYEQYF

J gene: TRBJ1-3
D gene: .
clone size: few
V gene: TRBV12-3/TRBV12-4
CDR3 DNA: TGTGCCAGCACGGTAGATGTCGGCCCCTCTGGAAACACCATATATTTT
CDR3 protein: CASTVDVGPSGNTIYF

J gene: TRBJ1-2
D gene: TRBD1
clone size: .
V gene: TRBV7-6
CDR3 DNA: TGTGCCAGCAGCTTAGAGACGGACAGGGCCGCCAACTATGGCTACACCTTC
CDR3 protein: CASSLETDRAANYGYTF

J gene: TRBJ2-1
D gene: TRBD1
clone size: many
V gene: TRBV7-2
CDR3 DNA: TGTGCCAGCAGCTTATTTGGACAGGGAGGCGAGTTCTTC
CDR3 protein: CASSLFGQGGEFF

J gene: TRBJ1-6
D gene: .
clone size: .
V gene: TRBV2
CDR3 DNA: TGTGCCAGCAGATGGAGTAATGGGGCCCTCCACTTT
CDR3 protein: CASRWSNGALHF

J gene: TRBJ2-3
D gene: .
clone size: many
V gene: TRBV12-3/TRBV12-4
CDR3 DNA: TGTGCCAGCAGCCTAGGTACGCGAGTTCTCACAGATACGCAGTATTTT
CDR3 protein: CASSLGTRVLTDTQYF